The sequence of this T cell receptor beta chain was determined in a study of T cells in tuberculosis. TCRdb's copy holds only in-frame clones and misses some; the assay was immunoSEQ multiplex PCR. The data contain some 25,000 clones, roughly 96% of them seen just once; the ten biggest clones take up almost 9.5%. The CDR3 has 14 amino acids. Germline CDR1 reads SGDLS; CDR2 reads YYNGEE. V lost 4 bases, J lost 5 bases, and 5 bases stayed unmatched. Tuberculin skin test and IGRA determined adolescents' latent tuberculosis status at entry. On average around 100,000 T cells per donor were immunosequenced.

Sequencing was performed on PBMCs. The TCR sequence derives from a donor aged 5 to 30 with latent tuberculosis or without tuberculosis infection. The chain couples TRBV9 to TRBJ2-7; 11 nucleotides align to TRBD1. The CDR3 DNA reads as TGTGCCAGCAGCATCGGACAGGGGGCCAACGAGCAGTACTTC. Translated, it gives CASSIGQGANEQYF.